This TCR beta chain is drawn from a study of blood T cells in healthy people across ages. General study findings and limits: Long-lived donors had more naive CD4+ cells and higher diversity than aged donors. Any changes in expanded clonotypes were possibly confounded, as donor CMV status remained unknown.

The CDR3 covers 15 residues. The V and J ends lost 6 bases and 0 bases, in that order; junction bases with no gene match: 5. The V gene's germline CDR1 is MNHEY and CDR2 SVGAGI. There are a few counts of this clonotype. The antigen is not known. A J-beta primer mix and a sample-barcoded 5' primer were used in a second PCR of roughly 6 to 11 cycles. TCRdb passed the 5' RACE reads through MiXCR, listing each CDR3 protein once. This table holds approximately 1.5 million distinct CDR3 sequences, around 36% found once. The material sequenced was blood. This TCR was recovered from a woman in her twenties or thirties in good health. The chain employs TRBV6-5 and TRBJ2-1; TRBD2 aligns across 7 bases. The CDR3 sequence is CASSRGGPSYNEQFF. The CDR3 nucleotides read TGTGCCAGCAGCCGCGGGGGACCCTCCTACAATGAGCAGTTCTTC.